This TCR beta chain came from a study of graft-versus-host responses after intestinal transplantation. General study findings and limits: Peak levels of circulating GvH clones tracked with early post-transplant HvG declines. Recipient marrow held GvH clones, some first seen in ileum or blood.

As to this clone: No antigen is known for it.

CDR3 length equals 17 residues. V was pared by 3 bases and J by 0 bases, with 15 bases between. Germline V CDR1 and CDR2: MDHEN, SYDVKM. Repertoires were generated with immunoSEQ multiplex PCR, while TCRdb's copy carries only in-frame clones and drops some. This sample carries roughly 69,000 clones, 90% to 95% of them seen once, and the ten largest clones take roughly 1.6%. This sequence originates from a human donor who was the organ donor for an intestinal transplant. The starting material was unstimulated CD8+ T cells sorted from spleen or lymph node cells, obtained before transplant. This chain joins TRBV28 and TRBJ1-3; a possible D gene is TRBD1 (5 bases). The DNA of the CDR3 is TGTGCCAGCAGTTTCTCCATCAGGGAAGACTCTGGAAACACCATATATTTT. Its protein is CASSFSIREDSGNTIYF.